This entry lists 31 T cell receptor beta chains sequenced from one sample in a study of T-cell reconstitution after alpha-beta-depleted transplantation in children listed by TCRdb under 2016. According to the study, the label for this sample's treatment or condition signals: allogeneic hematopoietic cell transplantation with graft depleted of TCRalphabeta T cells and CD19 B cells. Libraries were constructed by PCR. Sequenced on an Illumina HiSeq 2500. To normalize quantification of the TCRbeta repertoire, the TCR libraries were built with molecular barcoding that relied on unique molecular identifiers. Starting from the raw public reads, TCRdb applied fastp trimming at Q25, assembled clones with MiXCR and retained in-frame beta chains. When rows share a CDR3 protein, they turn into one entry using the most common DNA and genes. This sample gives fewer than 550,000 distinct CDR3 sequences in total; 9.5% to 12% of them show up just once. About 14% of the sample lies in the top ten.

Source: PBMCs, mostly from graft donor cells, taken 180 days after TCRalphabeta/CD19-depleted stem cell transplant. The receptors come from a female patient aged 2-10 years who had a stem cell transplant for aplastic anemia, so the T cells may come from the graft donor.

This clonotype turned up a few times. The chain uses TRBV9 and TRBJ1-2; TRBD1 is a possible D gene (5 bases). Per the germline V gene, CDR1 is SGDLS and CDR2 is YYNGEE. The CDR3 runs to 12 residues. The V gene lost 7 bases and the J gene lost 4 bases, with 11 bases spanning the gap. The CDR3 nucleotides are TGTGCCAGCCGGGACGGGACCTATGGCTACACCTTC. It is translated as CASRDGTYGYTF. The full variable domain, rest sourced from reference TRBV9 and TRBJ1-2, is DSGVTQTPKHLITATGQRVTLRCSPRSGDLSVYWYQQSLDQGLQFLIQYYNGEERAKGNILERFSAQQFPDLHSELNLSSLELGDSALYFCASRDGTYGYTFGSGTRLTVV.

The CDR3 DNA reads as TGTGCCAGCAGCTTATTCTTCCGGGACAGGGGTCCCTACAATGAGCAGTTCTTC. The encoded protein is CASSLFFRDRGPYNEQFF. The J gene is TRBJ2-1, the V gene TRBV11-2; 10 nucleotides match TRBD1. This CDR3 contains 18 residues. Germline V lookup: CDR1 SGHAT, CDR2 FQNNGV. The V and J ends lost 2 bases and 2 bases, in that order; junction bases with no gene match: 9.

The rearrangement joins TRBV6-1 to TRBJ1-2, with 10 bases lining up with TRBD1. The V gene's germline CDR1 is MNHNS and CDR2 SASEGT. V dropped 6 bases and J dropped 2; count of bases not matched to a gene: 9. The CDR3 has 16 amino acids. CDR3 sequence reads: CASSRVPGQGNYGYTF. CDR3 coding DNA: TGTGCCAGCAGCCGTGTCCCGGGACAGGGGAACTATGGCTACACCTTC.

This clonotype was counted at least ten times. This chain uses TRBV29-1 with TRBJ2-4; the match to TRBD1 covers 8 bases. Germline V lookup: CDR1 SQVTM, CDR2 ANQGSEA. The CDR3 runs to 13 residues. Losses at the gene ends were 7 bases for V and 8 bases for J; bases not matched to a gene: 10. The CDR3 protein is CSAWETGGYIQYF. The DNA of the CDR3 is TGCAGCGCGTGGGAAACAGGGGGGTACATTCAGTACTTC.

This clonotype appeared many times. As DNA, the CDR3 is TGCGCCAGCAGCTTCACGGTCGGCAGTAGGAACACTGAAGCTTTCTTT. Residues: CASSFTVGSRNTEAFF. This rearrangement joins TRBV5-1 to TRBJ1-1; D is unresolved. Per germline, CDR1 SGHRS and CDR2 YFSETQ. The CDR3 spans 16 residues. V shed 2 bases and J shed 1 base, with 15 bases lying between them.

The chain combines TRBV6-2 or TRBV6-3 with TRBJ1-3; no firm D call. V was shortened by 5 bases and J by 3 bases, with 5 bases between the two germline ends. The CDR3 spans 12 residues. Germline-derived CDR1 and CDR2 are MNHEY and SVGEGT. The CDR3 bases are TGTGCCAGCAGTCCGTTTGGAAACACCATATATTTT. Encoded protein: CASSPFGNTIYF.

The CDR3 sequence: CASSQERLAGTGPGELFF. Here the CDR3 DNA reads TGTGCCAGCAGCCAAGAGAGGCTAGCGGGAACCGGACCCGGGGAGCTGTTTTTT. The genes are TRBV3-1 and TRBJ2-2; TRBD2 aligns across 9 bases. The trim removed 0 bases at V and 6 bases at J, leaving 11 bases unmatched. CDR3 length: 18 amino acids. CDR1 is LGHDT and CDR2 is YNNKEL in the germline V gene (reference sequence).

The chain is built from TRBV29-1 and TRBJ2-1; no clear D. The length of the CDR3 is 14 residues. Germline V lookup: CDR1 SQVTM, CDR2 ANQGSEA. V lost 7 bases, J lost 0 bases, and 13 bases lay in between. The CDR3 protein is CSAPRNSSYNEQFF. Here the CDR3 DNA reads TGCAGCGCCCCCCGGAACAGCTCCTACAATGAGCAGTTCTTC.

A few counts support this clonotype. The gene calls are TRBV4-2 and TRBJ1-5, with TRBD1 matching over 10 bases. Germline CDR1 LGHNA, CDR2 YNFKEQ. V gave up 6 bases and J gave up 2 bases; unmatched junction bases: 7. CDR3 length: 16 amino acids. The CDR3 sequence: CASRGTGEGGNQPQHF. The CDR3 DNA reads as TGTGCCAGCAGAGGGACAGGGGAAGGTGGCAATCAGCCCCAGCATTTT.

Only a few counts were recorded for this clonotype. The chain has TRBV4-3 and TRBJ2-5, with TRBD1 identical over 9 bases. This CDR3 contains 17 residues. From germline, CDR1 is LGHNA and CDR2 YSLEER. V shed 0 bases and J 1 base; nucleotides not matched to a gene: 6. CDR3 in DNA: TGCGCCAGCAGCCAAGATGAGTCGACAGGGGGCCAAGAGACCCAGTACTTC. This gives the protein CASSQDESTGGQETQYF.

The chain couples TRBV3-1 to TRBJ2-3, with 14 bases matching TRBD2. The V segment lost 5 bases and the J segment 6 bases; nucleotides outside the gene matches: 13. CDR1 LGHDT and CDR2 YNNKEL come from the germline V gene (reference sequence). CDR3 length: 18 amino acids. The CDR3 spells CASSGLAGGRTGGDTQYF. The DNA of the CDR3 is TGTGCCAGCAGCGGACTAGCGGGAGGCCGTACCGGGGGGGATACGCAGTATTTT.

A few counts support this clonotype. The chain joins TRBV6-2 or TRBV6-3 to TRBJ2-7; tentatively, D is TRBD1 (6 bases). Trimming removed 2 bases from V and 2 bases from J, with 10 bases in between. Germline V gene data show CDR1 as MNHEY and CDR2 as SVGEGT. The CDR3 contains 14 residues. This chain's CDR3 is CASSYARGTYEQYV. As DNA, the CDR3 is TGTGCCAGCAGTTACGCCAGGGGCACCTACGAGCAGTACGTC.

This clonotype has a count of ten or more. This chain uses TRBV25-1 with TRBJ2-2, with unresolved D. The germline V gene has CDR1 MGHDK and CDR2 SYGVNS. Deletions cut 4 bases from V and 5 bases from J, with 11 bases between. This CDR3 comprises 14 residues. The CDR3 protein is CASSAGALTGELFF. CDR3 bases: TGTGCCAGCAGTGCGGGCGCTTTGACCGGGGAGCTGTTTTTT. Full variable domain (outside the CDR3, taken from reference TRBV25-1 and TRBJ2-2): EADIYQTPRYLVIGTGKKITLECSQTMGHDKMYWYQQDPGMELHLIHYSYGVNSTEKGDLSSESTVSRIRTEHFPLTLESARPSHTSQYLCASSAGALTGELFFGEGSRLTVL.

The J gene is TRBJ2-1, the V gene TRBV10-1; 8 bases match TRBD2. Germline V gene lookup returns CDR1 WNHNN and CDR2 SYGVQD (reference sequence). The CDR3 is made up of 14 amino acids. V shed 4 bases and J 8 bases; nucleotides not matched to a gene: 7. CDR3 DNA sequence: TGCGCCAGCAGTGTAGGGACTAGGGATGATGAGCAGTTCTTC. It specifies CASSVGTRDDEQFF.

This clonotype was found a few times. This chain links TRBV5-1 with TRBJ2-5; D is unclear. There are 13 residues in the CDR3. In germline, CDR1 is SGHRS, CDR2 YFSETQ. Trimming took off 2 bases at V and 7 bases at J, with 12 bases between the two ends. The CDR3 is CASSLSISGTQYF. The CDR3 DNA is TGCGCCAGCAGCTTATCCATCTCAGGGACCCAGTACTTC.

In its sample, this clonotype was seen a few times. V usage is TRBV20-1 and J usage is TRBJ1-5, with a tentative D call TRBD1 (5 bases). The V and J ends lost 3 bases and 2 bases respectively, with 11 bases between them. The CDR3 loop spans 14 amino acids. Looked up from germline, CDR1 is DFQATT and CDR2 is SNEGSKA (reference sequence). In DNA form, the CDR3 reads TGCAGTGCTAGGGGAGGGGCAGGCAATCAGCCCCAGCATTTT. This sequence encodes CSARGGAGNQPQHF.

Only a few counts were recorded for this clonotype. V gene TRBV4-3 combines with J gene TRBJ1-4, with 9 nucleotides matching TRBD1. The germline gives CDR1 LGHNA, CDR2 YSLEER. The CDR3 is 15 residues long. With V trimmed by 4 bases and J by 6 bases, 6 bases remained unmatched. The CDR3 DNA sequence: TGCGCCAGCAGCCCAAACAGGGGGCCCTATGAAAAACTGTTTTTT. It encodes CASSPNRGPYEKLFF.

This clonotype was recorded many times. This rearrangement joins TRBV3-1 to TRBJ2-5; D is uncertain. V shed 0 bases and J shed 5 bases, with 19 bases lying between them. From germline, CDR1 is LGHDT and CDR2 YNNKEL (reference sequence). The CDR3 runs 17 residues. The CDR3 loop is CASSQEFGPGSGETQYF. The CDR3 coding sequence is TGTGCCAGCAGCCAAGAGTTTGGGCCGGGCAGTGGGGAGACCCAGTACTTC.

The gene calls are TRBV7-9 and TRBJ2-3; 8 bases are a match to TRBD2. Trimming cost V 2 bases and J 4 bases; bases outside gene matches: 5. Germline lookup yields CDR1 SEHNR and CDR2 FQNEAQ (reference sequence). This CDR3 is built from 15 residues. The CDR3 region has the DNA TGTGCCAGCAGCTTACACGGGAGGGCCCCAGATACGCAGTATTTT. It is translated as CASSLHGRAPDTQYF.

This clonotype was counted a few times. The CDR3 bases are TGTGCCAGCAGTTCCCAAGCGGGAGTTGGCACAGATACGCAGTATTTT. Amino acids: CASSSQAGVGTDTQYF. The genes are TRBV6-5 and TRBJ2-3; 8 bases agree with TRBD2. The germline CDR1 and CDR2 sequences are MNHEY and SVGAGI. This CDR3 contains 16 residues. V lost 4 bases, J lost 1 base, and 7 bases stayed unmatched.

This clonotype was observed a handful of times. This sequence joins TRBV20-1 and TRBJ2-1; D unclear. V was shortened by 0 bases and J by 7 bases, with 7 bases between the two germline ends. The CDR3 consists of 12 residues. Germline loops: CDR1 DFQATT, CDR2 SNEGSKA (reference sequence). This CDR3 is CSARDMRNEQFF. In DNA, the CDR3 is TGCAGTGCTAGAGATATGAGAAATGAGCAGTTCTTC.

This clonotype was counted a few times. The chain joins TRBV15 to TRBJ2-5, with unresolved D. CDR1 and CDR2 from the germline V gene are LNHNV and YYDKDF (reference sequence). The V end was cut by 5 bases, the J end by 5 bases, with 18 bases between. The CDR3 is 15 residues long. The CDR3 loop reads CATSSRLTPQETQYF. CDR3 nucleotides: TGTGCCACCAGCTCCAGACTTACCCCCCAGGAGACCCAGTACTTC.

This clonotype was detected many times. This chain uses TRBV29-1 with TRBJ2-2; the match to TRBD1 covers 8 bases. Per germline, CDR1 SQVTM and CDR2 ANQGSEA. The junction had 10 bases not matched to a gene; V was cut back by 6 bases and J by 4 bases. This CDR3 has 15 residues. Here the CDR3 DNA reads TGCAGCGTGATTCTTAGGGACAGGACCACCGGGGAGCTGTTTTTT. It yields the protein CSVILRDRTTGELFF.

This clonotype was counted a few times. This chain joins TRBV6-2 or TRBV6-3 and TRBJ2-7, with D tentatively TRBD1 or TRBD2 (6 bases each). Germline assignment: CDR1 MNHEY and CDR2 SVGEGT. Trimming took off 2 bases at V and 4 bases at J, with 18 bases between the two ends. This CDR3 has 16 amino acids. The CDR3 nucleotides are TGTGCCAGCAGTTACGCCGGCGGGACACCTGTTTACGAGCAGTACGTC. Translating gives CASSYAGGTPVYEQYV.

The chain is built from TRBV18 and TRBJ2-7; 10 bases agree with TRBD2. The CDR3 has 17 residues. Germline V lookup: CDR1 KGHSH, CDR2 LQKENI. The junction had 8 bases not matched to a gene; V was cut back by 0 bases and J by 3 bases. The CDR3 DNA sequence: TGTGCCAGCTCACCACCTTTAGCGGGAGGAGGGTACTACGAGCAGTACTTC. Translating gives CASSPPLAGGGYYEQYF.

V is TRBV7-2 and J is TRBJ2-2; 8 bases are a match to TRBD1. Germline V lookup: CDR1 SGHTA, CDR2 FQGNSA. After removal of 5 bases from V and 6 bases from J, the junction contained 8 bases not matched to a gene. CDR3 length equals 15 residues. The CDR3 DNA reads TGTGCCAGCAGCAGCTGGACAGGGCAGGCCGGGGAGCTGTTTTTT. Protein sequence: CASSSWTGQAGELFF.

The CDR3 loop is CASSLSQGPTQYF. The CDR3 coding sequence is TGTGCCAGCAGCCTGTCTCAGGGCCCTACGCAGTATTTT. The chain recombines TRBV7-2 with TRBJ2-3; D might be TRBD1 (5 bases). CDR1 is SGHTA, CDR2 FQGNSA, per germline. The CDR3 extends over 13 amino acids. Trimming cost V 5 bases and J 8 bases, with 14 bases left between them. Complete variable domain (other parts from reference TRBV7-2 and TRBJ2-3): GAGVSQSPSNKVTEKGKDVELRCDPISGHTALYWYRQSLGQGLEFLIYFQGNSAPDKSGLPSDRFSAERTGGSVSTLTIQRTQQEDSAVYLCASSLSQGPTQYFGPGTRLTVL.

The table lists this clonotype with a few counts. This chain links TRBV15 with TRBJ2-4; 7 bases line up with TRBD2. Germline V lookup: CDR1 LNHNV, CDR2 YYDKDF (reference sequence). The CDR3 is 17 amino acids. V shed 0 bases and J 3 bases; nucleotides not matched to a gene: 8. In DNA, the CDR3 is TGTGCCACCAGCAGAGATCGGGGGGTTTTCGGCAAAAACATTCAGTACTTC. Protein product: CATSRDRGVFGKNIQYF.

This clonotype has more than one count but fewer than ten. The gene calls are TRBV5-6 and TRBJ2-1; D gene unclear. CDR3 length equals 16 residues. Germline CDR1 and CDR2: SGHDT and YYEEEE. Trimming took 2 bases from V and 4 from J, leaving 16 bases between them. CDR3 DNA sequence: TGTGCCAGCAGCTTAATTCGCGCAGAGATATACAATGAGCAGTTCTTC. It yields the protein CASSLIRAEIYNEQFF.

This clonotype showed up many times. The rearrangement joins TRBV7-2 to TRBJ2-7; TRBD2 matches at 7 bases. V was clipped by 2 bases and J by 4 bases; unmatched bases: 8. The CDR3 is 15 amino acids. CDR1 is SGHTA and CDR2 is FQGNSA in the germline V gene. CDR3 in DNA: TGTGCCAGCAGCTTAAGGGCTAGCGGAGCTTACGAGCAGTACTTC. Encoded protein: CASSLRASGAYEQYF.

This clonotype occurred a few times. The CDR3 DNA reads TGTGCCAGCAGCTTTAACAGGGGGCAGGACGCTGAAGCTTTCTTT. Translation: CASSFNRGQDAEAFF. The rearrangement links TRBV11-2 to TRBJ1-1, with 9 bases fitting TRBD1. This CDR3 is built from 15 residues. Germline-derived CDR1 and CDR2 are SGHAT and FQNNGV. Trimming cost V 3 bases and J 6 bases; bases outside gene matches: 8.